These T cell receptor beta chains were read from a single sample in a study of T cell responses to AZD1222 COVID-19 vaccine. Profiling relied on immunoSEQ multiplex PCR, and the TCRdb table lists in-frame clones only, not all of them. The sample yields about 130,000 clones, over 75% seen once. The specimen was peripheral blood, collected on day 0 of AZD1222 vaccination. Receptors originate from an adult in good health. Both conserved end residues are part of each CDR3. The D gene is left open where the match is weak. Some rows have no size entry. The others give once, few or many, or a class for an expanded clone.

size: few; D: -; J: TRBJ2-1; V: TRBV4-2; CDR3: CASSQGPGDYNEQFF; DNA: TGTGCCAGCAGCCAAGGACCGGGGGACTACAATGAGCAGTTCTTC
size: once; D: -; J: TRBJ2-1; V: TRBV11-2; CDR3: CASSADSYNEQFF; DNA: TGTGCCAGCAGCGCGGACTCCTACAATGAGCAGTTCTTC
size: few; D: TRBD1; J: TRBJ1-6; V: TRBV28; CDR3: CASTSLDRESSPLHF; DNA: TGTGCCAGCACTTCCCTGGACAGGGAAAGTTCACCCCTCCACTTT
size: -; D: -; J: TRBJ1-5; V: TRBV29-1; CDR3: CSVGRGGNQPQHF; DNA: TGCAGCGTTGGCAGGGGAGGCAATCAGCCCCAGCATTTT
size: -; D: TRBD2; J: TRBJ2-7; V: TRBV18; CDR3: CASSRTSGSFDEQYF; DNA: TGTGCCAGCTCACGGACTAGCGGGAGTTTCGACGAGCAGTACTTC
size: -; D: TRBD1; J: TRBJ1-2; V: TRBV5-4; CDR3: CASSADRGRGGYTF; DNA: TGTGCCAGCAGCGCCGACAGGGGGCGAGGTGGCTACACCTTC
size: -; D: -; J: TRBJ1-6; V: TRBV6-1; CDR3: CASSEIPRTAAVPLHF; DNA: TGTGCCAGCAGTGAAATTCCTAGGACGGCGGCGGTGCCCCTCCACTTT
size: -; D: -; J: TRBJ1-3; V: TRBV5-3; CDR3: CARSLDSGDPRHDTIYF; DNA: TGTGCCAGAAGCTTGGATAGTGGGGACCCGCGCCATGACACCATATATTTT
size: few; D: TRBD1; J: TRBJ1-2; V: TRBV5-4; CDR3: CASSFRTGLFGDTF; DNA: TGTGCCAGCAGCTTTAGGACAGGACTCTTTGGTGACACCTTC
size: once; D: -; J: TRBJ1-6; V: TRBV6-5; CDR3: CASSYLDRNSPLHF; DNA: TGTGCCAGCAGTTACCTGGACAGAAATTCACCCCTCCACTTT
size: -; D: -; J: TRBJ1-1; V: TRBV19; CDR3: CASSIGGSDTEAFF; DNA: TGTGCCAGTAGTATAGGCGGGTCAGACACTGAAGCTTTCTTT
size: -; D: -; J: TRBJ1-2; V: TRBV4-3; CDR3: CASSQGGFPNYGYTF; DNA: TGCGCCAGCAGCCAAGGGGGTTTTCCTAACTATGGCTACACCTTC
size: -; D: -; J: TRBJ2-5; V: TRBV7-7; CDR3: CASSSGTLNGETQYF; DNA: TGTGCTAGCAGCTCCGGTACGCTCAACGGGGAGACCCAGTACTTC
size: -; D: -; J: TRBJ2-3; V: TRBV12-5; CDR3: CASGLGLVTDTQYF; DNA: TGTGCTAGTGGTTTGGGACTAGTCACAGATACGCAGTATTTT
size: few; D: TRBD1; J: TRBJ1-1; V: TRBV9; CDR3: CASSARGDRGTEAFF; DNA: TGTGCCAGCAGCGCGCGTGGTGACAGGGGCACTGAAGCTTTCTTT
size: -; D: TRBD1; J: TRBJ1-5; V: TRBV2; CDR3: CASSDNRGGNQPQHF; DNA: TGTGCCAGCAGTGATAACAGGGGAGGCAATCAGCCCCAGCATTTT
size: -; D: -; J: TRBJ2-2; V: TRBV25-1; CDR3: CASSEYPGATGELFF; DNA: TGTGCCAGCAGTGAATACCCCGGGGCTACCGGGGAGCTGTTTTTT
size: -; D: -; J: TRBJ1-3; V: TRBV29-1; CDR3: CSARDSGNTIYF; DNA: TGCAGCGCACGGGACTCTGGAAACACCATATATTTT
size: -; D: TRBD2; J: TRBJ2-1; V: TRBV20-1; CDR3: CSASFAGGPFDEQFF; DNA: TGCAGTGCTAGTTTCGCGGGAGGGCCGTTCGATGAGCAGTTCTTC
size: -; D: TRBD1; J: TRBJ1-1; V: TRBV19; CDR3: CASSRGTGQGPGTEAFF; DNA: TGTGCCAGTAGTAGAGGAACGGGACAGGGGCCGGGTACTGAAGCTTTCTTT
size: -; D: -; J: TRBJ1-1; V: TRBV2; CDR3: CASSEETNTEAFF; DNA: TGTGCCAGCAGTGAAGAGACCAACACTGAAGCTTTCTTT
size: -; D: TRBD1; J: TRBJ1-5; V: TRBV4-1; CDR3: CASSPRQGGNQPQHF; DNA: TGCGCCAGCAGCCCCCGACAGGGCGGCAATCAGCCCCAGCATTTT
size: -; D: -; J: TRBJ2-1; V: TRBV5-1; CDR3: CASSLDAGSPYNEQFF; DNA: TGCGCCAGCAGCTTGGATGCGGGTTCCCCCTACAATGAGCAGTTCTTC
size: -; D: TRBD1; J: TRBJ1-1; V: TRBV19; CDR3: CASSPMGQGRNTEAFF; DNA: TGTGCCAGTAGTCCGATGGGACAGGGCCGGAACACTGAAGCTTTCTTT
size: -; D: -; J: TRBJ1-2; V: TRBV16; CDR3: CASSQRGTGNYGYTF; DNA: TGTGCCAGCAGCCAACGGGGCACGGGTAACTATGGCTACACCTTC
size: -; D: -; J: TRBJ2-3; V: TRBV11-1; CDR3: CASSPRASTDTQYF; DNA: TGTGCCAGCAGCCCCCGGGCCTCGACGGATACGCAGTATTTT
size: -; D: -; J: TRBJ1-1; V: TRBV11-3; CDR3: CASSFSGGTEAFF; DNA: TGTGCCAGCAGCTTTTCGGGCGGGACTGAAGCTTTCTTT
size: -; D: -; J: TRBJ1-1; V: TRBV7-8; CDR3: CASSEAGNTEAFF; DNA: TGTGCCAGCAGCGAGGCCGGTAACACTGAAGCTTTCTTT
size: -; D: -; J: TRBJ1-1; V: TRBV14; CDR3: CASSRIMNTEAFF; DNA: TGTGCCAGCAGTCGAATCATGAACACTGAAGCTTTCTTT
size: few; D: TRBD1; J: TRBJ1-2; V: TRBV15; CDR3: CATSREGGQGGYGYTF; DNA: TGTGCCACCAGCAGAGAAGGGGGGCAGGGGGGCTATGGCTACACCTTC
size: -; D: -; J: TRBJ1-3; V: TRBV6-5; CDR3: CASRQEGRSGNTIYF; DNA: TGTGCCAGCAGACAAGAAGGACGCTCTGGAAACACCATATATTTT
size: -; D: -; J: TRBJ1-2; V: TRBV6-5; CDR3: CASNPSGQNYGYTF; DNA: TGTGCCAGCAACCCCTCGGGGCAGAACTATGGCTACACCTTC
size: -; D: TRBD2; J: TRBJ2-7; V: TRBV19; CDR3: CASSLIGLAGGLAGEQYF; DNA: TGTGCCAGTAGTCTCATCGGACTAGCGGGAGGCCTGGCGGGCGAGCAGTACTTC
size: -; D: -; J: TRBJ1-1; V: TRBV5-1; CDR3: CASSSKITGNTEAFF; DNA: TGCGCCAGCAGCTCCAAAATCACGGGGAACACTGAAGCTTTCTTT
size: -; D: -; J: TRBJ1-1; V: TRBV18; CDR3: CASSSGNTEAFF; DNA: TGTGCCAGCTCATCAGGGAACACTGAAGCTTTCTTT
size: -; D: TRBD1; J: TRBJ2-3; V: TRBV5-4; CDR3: CASSFRTGGLADTQYF; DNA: TGTGCCAGCAGCTTTCGGACAGGGGGCTTGGCAGATACGCAGTATTTT
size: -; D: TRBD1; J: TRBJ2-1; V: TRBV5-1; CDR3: CASSTGAGEQFF; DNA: TGCGCCAGCAGCACAGGGGCGGGTGAGCAGTTCTTC
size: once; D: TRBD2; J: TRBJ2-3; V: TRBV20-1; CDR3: CSASSSGGGNTDTQYF; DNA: TGCAGTGCTAGTTCCAGCGGGGGGGGGAACACAGATACGCAGTATTTT
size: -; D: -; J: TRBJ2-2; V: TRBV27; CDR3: CASSLFSGIGELFF; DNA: TGTGCCAGCAGTTTATTTTCGGGAATCGGGGAGCTGTTTTTT
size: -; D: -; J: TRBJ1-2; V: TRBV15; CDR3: CATSRIEAGYGYTF; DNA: TGTGCCACCAGCAGAATTGAGGCAGGGTATGGCTACACCTTC
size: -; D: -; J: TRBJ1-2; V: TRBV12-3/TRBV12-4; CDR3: CASSIQLNYGYTF; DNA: TGTGCCAGCAGCATACAACTCAACTATGGCTACACCTTC
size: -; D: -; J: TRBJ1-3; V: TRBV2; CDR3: CASQTDLEDTIYF; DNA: TGTGCCAGCCAGACAGATTTAGAGGACACCATATATTTT